One and the same sample provided the 8 T cell receptor beta chains below, sequenced in a study of CD8+CD57+ T cells in acquired aplastic anemia. According to the study, genomic DNA was the template for TCR beta VDJ and CDR3 profiling. TCRdb re-analysed the reads in MiXCR, keeping a single row per CDR3 protein. The table shows 250,000 to 300,000 distinct CDR3 sequences, with about three fifths occurring only once. CD8+CD57+ cell expansion had been shown by flow cytometry in patients chosen for sequencing. Sequenced sample: sorted CD4+, CD8+, or CD8+CD57+ T cells (not recorded which) from PBMCs. The source is a human donor with aplastic anemia.

This clonotype has at least ten counts. The chain is built from TRBV5-1 and TRBJ2-6; D is uncertain. Germline values: CDR1 SGHRS, CDR2 YFSETQ. Trimming took off 1 base at V and 4 bases at J, with 6 bases between the two ends. The CDR3 has 14 residues. The CDR3 DNA reads as TGCGCCAGCAGCTTGTCTCGAGGGGCCAACGTCCTGACTTTC. The encoded protein is CASSLSRGANVLTF.

This chain links TRBV12-3 or TRBV12-4 with TRBJ2-1, with 14 bases matching TRBD2. V dropped 6 bases and J dropped 15; count of bases not matched to a gene: 7. The CDR3 has 13 amino acids. The CDR3 coding sequence is TGTGCCAGCAGCCTCGGGACTAGCGGGGGTCGGTTCTTC. Residues: CASSLGTSGGRFF.

This chain joins TRBV6-1 and TRBJ2-7; D is ambiguous. Per the germline V gene, CDR1 is MNHNS and CDR2 is SASEGT. The CDR3 is 14 amino acids. The ends were cut back, 2 bases at V and 0 bases at J, with 8 bases in the middle. CDR3 loop: CASSETETSYEQYF. The CDR3 coding sequence is TGTGCCAGCAGTGAAACTGAGACCTCCTACGAGCAGTACTTC.

The chain uses TRBV20-1 and TRBJ2-7; 8 bases map to TRBD2. Unmatched junction bases numbered 9, after V lost 1 base and J lost 1 base. The germline gives CDR1 DFQATT, CDR2 SNEGSKA (reference sequence). The CDR3 length is 16 residues. As DNA, the CDR3 is TGCAGTGCTAGAGGGCCTAGCGGGCTCACTTCCTACGAGCAGTACTTC. This translates into CSARGPSGLTSYEQYF.

This clonotype has at least ten counts. This chain uses TRBV12-3 or TRBV12-4 with TRBJ1-2; tentatively, D is TRBD1 (5 bases). The CDR3 is made up of 13 amino acids. V lost 7 bases and J 0 bases, leaving 9 bases between the germline ends. The CDR3 DNA reads TGTGCCAGCACCCTGGACACTAACTATGGCTACACCTTC. This translates into CASTLDTNYGYTF.

The chain couples TRBV15 to TRBJ2-7; TRBD2 aligns across 7 bases. The V gene's germline CDR1 is LNHNV and CDR2 YYDKDF (reference sequence). This CDR3 region has 16 residues. The J segment lost 0 bases and the V segment lost 1 base, leaving 6 bases of the junction unmatched. CDR3 DNA: TGTGCCACCAGCAGAGTCGTGGCTAGCGGCTCCTACGAGCAGTACTTC. As protein: CATSRVVASGSYEQYF.

This chain links TRBV7-2 with TRBJ1-2; D possibly corresponds to TRBD1 (6 bases). Trimming pared 6 bases from V and 3 bases from J, leaving 17 bases between. Germline V lookup: CDR1 SGHTA, CDR2 FQGNSA. CDR3 length equals 15 residues. Here the CDR3 DNA reads TGTGCCAGCAGTACTCACAGGGTACGGGACTATGGCTACACCTTC. As protein: CASSTHRVRDYGYTF. The complete variable domain, with remaining parts taken from reference TRBV7-2 and TRBJ1-2, reads GAGVSQSPSNKVTEKGKDVELRCDPISGHTALYWYRQSLGQGLEFLIYFQGNSAPDKSGLPSDRFSAERTGGSVSTLTIQRTQQEDSAVYLCASSTHRVRDYGYTFGSGTRLTVV.

This clonotype was counted only a few times. Possible read error: a much larger clone is one base away. The genes are TRBV6-1 and TRBJ1-2; D may be TRBD1 (6 bases). V was pared by 3 bases and J by 4 bases, with 12 bases between. The length of the CDR3 is 14 residues. CDR1 MNHNS and CDR2 SASEGT come from the germline V gene. The CDR3 is CASSEVQGTYGYTF. CDR3 nucleotide sequence: TGTGCCAGCAGTGAGGTACAGGGTACCTATGGCTACACCTTC.